This T cell receptor beta chain was identified during a study of CD4 T cells in relation to SARS-CoV-2 and coronaviruses. General study points: Monoreactive clones expanded significantly more to SARS-CoV-2 than crossreactive clones did.

CD4+ T cells from unexposed donors were obtained before the COVID-19 pandemic (2011-2018). Isolation of CD4+ T cells took place after nine to ten days in culture. As cell numbers allowed, unexposed-donor CD4+ T cells faced SARS-CoV-2 S/N and four cold-coronavirus spikes. Each well had approximately 2.2 million PBMCs in around 4.5% human AB serum with IL-2. Sequenced by immunoSEQ multiplex PCR; TCRdb stores in-frame clones only, minus some. In the table there are 20,000 or so clones, approximately 82% of which are singletons. The sample holds a few counts of this clone. The antigen is not known. V dropped 4 bases and J dropped 5 bases, with 11 bases sitting between them. CDR1 is GTSNPN and CDR2 is SVGIG in the germline V gene (reference sequence). There are 13 residues in the CDR3.

The sequencing sample was made of CD4+ T cells from PBMCs, cultured in vitro. The receptor was derived from a human donor in good health. The chain is built from TRBV30 and TRBJ1-4; TRBD1 might be the D (6 bases). The CDR3 is CAWNRQANEKLFF. The CDR3, as DNA: TGTGCCTGGAATCGACAGGCGAATGAAAAACTGTTTTTT. The full variable domain, in which reference TRBV30 and TRBJ1-4 provide the parts outside the CDR3, is SQTIHQWPATLVQPVGSPLSLECTVEGTSNPNLYWYRQAAGRGLQLLFYSVGIGQISSEVPQNLSASRPQDRQFILSSKKLLLSDSGFYLCAWNRQANEKLFFGSGTQLSVL.